This T cell receptor (beta chain) comes out of a study of control samples from healthy donors and cancer patients. The CDR3 consists of 13 residues. Germline CDR1 MNHEY, CDR2 SVGAGI. V dropped 7 bases and J dropped 6; count of bases not matched to a gene: 5. Libraries were prepared by immunoSEQ multiplex PCR; TCRdb keeps only in-frame clonotypes and omits some of them. The sample yields about 170,000 clones, 93% seen once. The sample taken for sequencing was blood. This clonotype originated in a woman aged 60-75 years in good health. V is TRBV6-5 and J is TRBJ1-2; 10 bases fit TRBD1. The DNA for the CDR3 is TGTGCCAGCACCCTGACAGGGGGCGATGGCTACACCTTC. Translation gives CASTLTGGDGYTF.